The 10 T cell receptor beta chains below were found in one sample sequenced in a study of blood T cell repertoires in COVID-19. The protocol was immunoSEQ multiplex PCR, while the TCRdb copy is restricted to in-frame clones and leaves out a portion. This sample has about 51,000 clones; 70% to 90% occur once, and the top ten carry 1.3%. Sequencing was carried out using peripheral blood. These receptors came from a man in his fifties or sixties with acute or convalescent COVID-19.

This sequence joins TRBV4-3 and TRBJ2-7; 15 nucleotides align to TRBD2. This CDR3 is 15 amino acids long. CDR1 and CDR2 from the germline V gene are LGHNA and YSLEER. V trimming: 3 bases; J trimming: 3 bases; junction bases outside the gene matches: 0. CDR3 nucleotides: TGCGCCAGCAGCCAGGGACTAGCGGGAGGCTACGAGCAGTACTTC. Residues: CASSQGLAGGYEQYF.

This clone was recorded once. The rearrangement joins TRBV4-3 to TRBJ2-6; 8 positions agree with TRBD1. CDR3 length: 17 residues. The junction had 5 bases not matched to a gene; V was cut back by 4 bases and J by 0 bases. Per germline, CDR1 LGHNA and CDR2 YSLEER. The CDR3 DNA is TGCGCCAGCAGCCTAGGACAGGGCAACTCTGGGGCCAACGTCCTGACTTTC. This codes for CASSLGQGNSGANVLTF.

This chain links TRBV2 with TRBJ2-2, with D maybe TRBD1 (5 bases). CDR1 is SNHLY, CDR2 FYNNEI, per germline. This CDR3 has 16 amino acids. The V end was cut by 6 bases, the J end by 0 bases, with 14 bases between. CDR3 nucleotides: TGTGCCAGCAGCCGACAGATCCTTTCGAACACCGGGGAGCTGTTTTTT. This sequence encodes CASSRQILSNTGELFF.

The rearrangement joins TRBV24-1 to TRBJ2-1; weak D call: TRBD2 (5 bases). Trimming took 9 bases from V and 0 from J, leaving 17 bases between them. Per germline, CDR1 KGHDR and CDR2 SFDVKD. CDR3 length: 16 residues. CDR3 region: CATADGGRSSYNEQFF. The CDR3 DNA follows: TGTGCCACCGCCGACGGCGGGCGCAGCTCCTACAATGAGCAGTTCTTC.

The chain links TRBV9 to TRBJ2-3; 8 nucleotides match TRBD2. The CDR3 has 15 amino acids. Germline CDR1 SGDLS, CDR2 YYNGEE. Unmatched junction bases numbered 7, after V lost 2 bases and J lost 5 bases. The CDR3 protein is CASSVSAGVQDTQYF. DNA for the CDR3: TGTGCCAGCAGCGTCTCAGCGGGGGTCCAAGATACGCAGTATTTT.

This chain connects TRBV7-2 to TRBJ1-3, with TRBD1 as a possible D gene (6 bases). The V and J ends lost 1 base and 2 bases respectively, with 12 bases between them. Germline CDR1 and CDR2: SGHTA and FQGNSA. The CDR3 is 16 amino acids. The CDR3 coding sequence is TGTGCCAGCAGCTTAGGAGGGGGTCACGCTGGAAACACCATATATTTT. This gives the protein CASSLGGGHAGNTIYF. Supplemented by reference TRBV7-2 and TRBJ1-3, the full variable domain reads GAGVSQSPSNKVTEKGKDVELRCDPISGHTALYWYRQSLGQGLEFLIYFQGNSAPDKSGLPSDRFSAERTGGSVSTLTIQRTQQEDSAVYLCASSLGGGHAGNTIYFGEGSWLTVV.

J is TRBJ2-7 and V is TRBV5-5, with a tentative D call TRBD1 (6 bases). Germline loops: CDR1 SGHKS, CDR2 YYEKEE (reference sequence). V shed 0 bases and J shed 0 bases, with 10 bases lying between them. This CDR3 comprises 15 residues. The CDR3 region has the DNA TGTGCCAGCAGCTTGGGAGGGACATCCTCCTACGAGCAGTACTTC. Amino acid sequence: CASSLGGTSSYEQYF.

The chain links TRBV9 to TRBJ1-3, with a tentative D call TRBD1 (5 bases). The germline CDR1 and CDR2 sequences are SGDLS and YYNGEE. The CDR3 has 16 residues. V lost 4 bases, J lost 0 bases, and 14 bases lay in between. CDR3 in amino acids: CASSSWGGDSGNTIYF. CDR3 coding DNA: TGTGCCAGCAGCTCCTGGGGGGGGGACTCTGGAAACACCATATATTTT.

CDR3 loop: CASSRDSYEQYF. The CDR3 coding sequence is TGCGCCAGCAGCAGGGACAGTTACGAGCAGTACTTC. The chain joins TRBV5-1 to TRBJ2-7; TRBD1 agrees at 7 bases. The ends lost 4 bases at V and 4 bases at J; junction bases unmatched: 2. Germline V gene data show CDR1 as SGHRS and CDR2 as YFSETQ. The CDR3 covers 12 residues.

V usage is TRBV13 and J usage is TRBJ2-7; 10 bases are a match to TRBD2. The CDR3 is 16 residues long. J lost 4 bases, V lost 6 bases, and 12 bases had no gene match. The germline V gene has CDR1 PRHDT and CDR2 FYEKMQ (reference sequence). This CDR3 reads CASSEQGLAGVYEQYF. In nucleotides, the CDR3 is TGTGCCAGCAGTGAACAGGGGCTAGCGGGGGTGTACGAGCAGTACTTC. Filled out from reference TRBV13 and TRBJ2-7, the complete variable domain reads AAGVIQSPRHLIKEKRETATLKCYPIPRHDTVYWYQQGPGQDPQFLISFYEKMQSDKGSIPDRFSAQQFSDYHSELNMSSLELGDSALYFCASSEQGLAGVYEQYFGPGTRLTVT.